These T cell receptor beta chains were read from a single sample in a study of T-cell reconstitution after alpha-beta-depleted transplantation in children. From the PCR reads, TCRdb called clonotypes with MiXCR, one entry per CDR3 protein. The table has approximately 210,000 distinct CDR3 sequences, approximately 15% seen once. The source material was PBMCs from the stem cell graft donor, sampled from the stem cell graft. These receptor sequences come from a human donor who donated a stem cell graft to a child with acute lymphoblastic leukemia. The conserved cysteine and the conserved F or W are not part of the CDR3 here. The order of the fields is V gene, D gene, CDR3 protein. D genes are given only for firm matches.

TRBV7-8	TRBD2	ASSGTSGSETQY
TRBV5-1	TRBD1	ASSFRDRGESEQY
TRBV12-3/TRBV12-4	.	ASSLGQARGEQY
TRBV12-3/TRBV12-4	TRBD1	ASSPAGTGGERDTQY
TRBV6-1	TRBD1	ASGPTGEPEKLF
TRBV20-1	TRBD1	SATPTGSSGYT
TRBV12-3/TRBV12-4	.	ASSLRQTNYGYT
TRBV12-3/TRBV12-4	.	ASSLGQGTEAF
TRBV19	TRBD1	ASSVTGTGLYEQY
TRBV20-1	TRBD2	SASRFSGGVNEQF
TRBV13	.	ASSLDFGEGFPDTQY
TRBV7-9	.	ASSLVNGRNTIY
TRBV28	TRBD1	ASSLLPGQGAAF
TRBV5-1	.	ASSFSATNEKLF
TRBV6-5	TRBD1	ASSTKTGKYTEAF
TRBV7-9	TRBD2	ASSPTTSGETQY
TRBV25-1	TRBD2	ASSEKASGRLYNEQF
TRBV29-1	.	SSRLGHEQF
TRBV7-9	TRBD2	ASGPTSGKNEQF
TRBV5-1	TRBD2	ASSGGGAEDTQY
TRBV20-1	.	SARAFVTGELF
TRBV20-1	TRBD2	SARVRAGGYEQY
TRBV12-3/TRBV12-4	TRBD1	ASRKGTGGVYEQY
TRBV20-1	TRBD2	SARGARLAGSISYEQY
TRBV6-5	.	ASSPFQGSQQWTQY
TRBV28	.	ASSLSGDQETQY
TRBV5-1	TRBD1	ASSWEDRVYGYT
TRBV20-1	.	SARGLGGAVMPQH
TRBV7-8	.	ASSPRDTSYEQY
TRBV7-9	TRBD2	ASSPSGSFEQY
TRBV7-7	.	ASSLCVLRAGEQF
TRBV5-1	TRBD2	ASSNALAGAYEQY
TRBV27	.	ASSFYPDFQGSVGGYT
TRBV29-1	TRBD1	SVDPNTGTGETQY
TRBV5-1	.	ASSALTSGETQY
TRBV20-1	.	SARDHGSRADTQY
TRBV7-9	.	ASSPGQFTEAF
TRBV25-1	.	ASRTRSGPHVSSTDTQY
TRBV12-3/TRBV12-4	TRBD2	ASSLAGLAGLTDTQY
TRBV5-1	TRBD2	ASRATSGSREQF
TRBV5-1	TRBD2	ASSLEWLAGSYNEQF
TRBV10-1	TRBD1	ASSEIRDRAEQY
TRBV20-1	.	SAREGGRYTEAF
TRBV27	TRBD1	ASSSWTGPSYEQY
TRBV5-4	TRBD2	ASSGSGRAEETQY
TRBV29-1	TRBD2	SVAALADYNEQF
TRBV6-1	TRBD2	ASSEGLAELSETQY
TRBV10-3	TRBD2	AGGRGTDTQY
TRBV12-3/TRBV12-4	TRBD2	ASSSPSGRAIGELF
TRBV18	.	ASSPGLVNEKLF